This entry is about one T cell receptor beta chain. Its antigen is unknown. No base quality information exists; no much larger clone differs at one position. CDR1 and CDR2 are drawn from the germline V gene (reference sequence): MNHEY, SMNVEV. There are 14 amino acids in the CDR3, from cysteine to phenylalanine inclusive. Left in the record is the CDR3 DNA by itself, 42 bases read in frame from the first base. V sheds 5 bases and J sheds 7 bases, leaving 15 bases between their ends. CD8 naive samples were obtained by positive selection for CCR7 among CD45RO-negative cells, yielding a CD45RA+CCR7+ population from which TemRA cells were excluded. The donors were healthy, HIV-negative adults with no recently reported acute infections or vaccinations. All donors were Caucasian adults living in Nashville, Tennessee, USA. Blood was obtained by leukapheresis, after which PBMCs were separated by Ficoll-Histopaque density gradient centrifugation and cryopreserved in liquid nitrogen vapor phase. Analytical flow cytometry was used to check the purity and quantity of each magnetically sorted T cell population. Each sorted fraction had its genomic DNA isolated and then quantified by UV absorbance on a Nanodrop 2000c.

These data originate in a study of shared clonotypes between healthy human individuals (dated by TCRdb to 2019 to 2021). With regard to the full study: Three men and two women, aged 18 to 49 years, made up the cohort. The study deeply sequenced blood TCR repertoires of about 5 healthy adults to estimate repertoire size and the extent of clonotype sharing between individuals. To increase sequencing depth and limit assay-specific biases, TCR repertoire library preparation and sequencing were carried out by different laboratories using diverse techniques. For each donor, CD4 naive and CD4 memory were each given three plates, CD8 naive was given two plates, and CD8 memory was given one plate. Leukapheresis yielded between about 0.85 and 10 billion PBMCs per donor. Beyond this particular receptor, the publication reports: Larger estimated clonotype richness was generally found for naive subsets than for memory subsets. Pairwise subsampling led to the expectation that sequencing depth would affect the degree of clonotype sharing among donors. Only blood was sampled, and tissue TCR repertoires likely differ from those in blood. Clonotypes shared by all four sorted-subset donors showed higher generation probabilities than non-shared clonotypes. The small number of donors limited the genetic and exposure-history diversity represented. Around 5% of naive CD4, roughly 3.6% of naive CD8, roughly 2.5% of memory CD4, and 0.4% of memory CD8 clonotypes were shared across a few donors. Even with the large sequencing depth, rarefaction of the sorted-subset datasets indicated that sequencing was incomplete.

Using the deep immunoSEQ assay, multiplex PCR amplified TCR CDR3 regions from genomic DNA. Extracted genomic DNA from each cell subset was distributed evenly across all wells of several immunoSEQ 96-well plates, and each plate was treated as a replicate. For sorted subsets, around 0.2 ug of genomic DNA, equivalent to some 30,000 T cell genomes, went into each replicate PCR. The purified libraries were quantified using a Qubit 3.0 fluorometer, sized with a Bioanalyzer 2100, and then quantified again using the KAPA Library Quantification kit. Every immunoSEQ 96-well plate was sequenced on a separate single-read 150-cycle Illumina NextSeq 550 flow cell. Per the authors' processing: Because the immunoSEQ output held only junctional sequences and lacked quality scores, the filtering could not match the filtering applied to full-length reads. Sequences were annotated with PyIR, a Python wrapper for IgBLAST v1.9, using IMGT germline references to assign V/J genes and CDR3. Reads with weak V/J assignments (E-value above 1e-6), missing CDR3, stop codons, out-of-frame junctions, or ambiguous translated residues were removed. A V3J clonotype was defined by an identical inferred V gene, J gene, and CDR3 amino acid sequence. Percentage overlap between repertoires was computed as shared unique clonotypes divided by the size of the smaller repertoire. RTK rarefaction, the Chao1 estimator, and Recon v2.1 estimates of unobserved clonotypes were used to assess repertoire richness. Generation probabilities were computed with OLGA for all TCRbeta clonotypes obtained by the gDNA method from four donors. Not all clones reach the TCRdb copy of this immuneACCESS table, which keeps in-frame sequences only. Checked studies attribute under half of the gap to unresolved V genes and leave the rest unexplained. Clonal size and the V and J genes are those of that table, whereas D and trimming came from the DNA. The sample table holds about 2.1 million clones, of which around 93% were seen once. The ten largest clonotypes hold roughly 1.7% of the sample.

The clonotype originates from a man between 18 and 29 years old in good health. Some clones in this sample may be carry-over from other donors' samples. Recombination joined TRBV27 with TRBJ2-1; the D match is possibly TRBD1 or TRBD2, with 5 bases aligned in each. The specimen sequenced was naive CD8+ T cells from PBMCs. The cell subset or site label on this specimen signifies: CD45RA+CCR7+. This receptor has the CDR3 CASSPTPGPNEQFF. In nucleotides, the sequence is TGTGCCAGCAGTCCAACGCCGGGGCCAAATGAGCAGTTCTTC.